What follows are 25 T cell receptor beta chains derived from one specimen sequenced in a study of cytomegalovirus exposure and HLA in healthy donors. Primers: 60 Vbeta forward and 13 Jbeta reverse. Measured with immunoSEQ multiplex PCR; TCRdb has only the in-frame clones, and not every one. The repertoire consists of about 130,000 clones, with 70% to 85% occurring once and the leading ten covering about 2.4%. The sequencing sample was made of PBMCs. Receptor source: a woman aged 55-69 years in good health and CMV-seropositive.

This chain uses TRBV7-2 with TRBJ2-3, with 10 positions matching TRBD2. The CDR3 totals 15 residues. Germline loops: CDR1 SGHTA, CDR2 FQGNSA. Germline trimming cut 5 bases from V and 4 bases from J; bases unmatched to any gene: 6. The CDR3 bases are TGTGCCAGCAGCCCAGTTAGCGGGGGGTCAGATACGCAGTATTTT. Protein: CASSPVSGGSDTQYF.

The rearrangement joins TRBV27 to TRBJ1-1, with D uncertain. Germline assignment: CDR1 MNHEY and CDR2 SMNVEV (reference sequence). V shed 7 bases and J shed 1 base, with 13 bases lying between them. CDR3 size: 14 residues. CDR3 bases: TGTGCCAGCAAATTGTCGGACTGGAACACTGAAGCTTTCTTT. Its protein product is CASKLSDWNTEAFF.

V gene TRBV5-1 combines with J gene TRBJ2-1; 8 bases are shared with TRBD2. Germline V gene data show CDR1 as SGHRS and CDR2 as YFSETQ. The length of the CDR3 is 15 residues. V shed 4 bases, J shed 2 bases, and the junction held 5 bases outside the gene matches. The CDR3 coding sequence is TGCGCCAGCAGCCACGGGGGGGCAGCCTACAATGAGCAGTTCTTC. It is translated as CASSHGGAAYNEQFF. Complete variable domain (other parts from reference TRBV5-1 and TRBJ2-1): KAGVTQTPRYLIKTRGQQVTLSCSPISGHRSVSWYQQTPGQGLQFLFEYFSETQRNKGNFPGRFSGRQFSNSRSEMNVSTLELGDSALYLCASSHGGAAYNEQFFGPGTRLTVL.

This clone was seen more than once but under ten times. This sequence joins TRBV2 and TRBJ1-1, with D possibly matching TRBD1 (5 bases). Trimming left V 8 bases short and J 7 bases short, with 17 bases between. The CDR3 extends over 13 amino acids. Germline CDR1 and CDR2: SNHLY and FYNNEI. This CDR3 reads CASSRGGDGEAFF. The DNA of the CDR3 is TGTGCCAGCTCCCGGGGGGGGGACGGTGAAGCTTTCTTT.

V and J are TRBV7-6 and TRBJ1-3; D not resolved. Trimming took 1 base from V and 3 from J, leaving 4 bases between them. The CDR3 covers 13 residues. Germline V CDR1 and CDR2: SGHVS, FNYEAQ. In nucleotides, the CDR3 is TGTGCCAGCAGCTTAGTAATTGGAAACACCATATATTTT. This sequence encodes CASSLVIGNTIYF.

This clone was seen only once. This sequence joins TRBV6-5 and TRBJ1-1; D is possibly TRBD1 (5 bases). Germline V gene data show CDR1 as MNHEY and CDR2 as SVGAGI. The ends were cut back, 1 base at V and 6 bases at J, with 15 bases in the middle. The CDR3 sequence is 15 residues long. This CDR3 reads CASSYFGGLGAEAFF. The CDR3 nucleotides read TGTGCCAGCAGTTACTTTGGGGGGTTGGGGGCTGAAGCTTTCTTT.

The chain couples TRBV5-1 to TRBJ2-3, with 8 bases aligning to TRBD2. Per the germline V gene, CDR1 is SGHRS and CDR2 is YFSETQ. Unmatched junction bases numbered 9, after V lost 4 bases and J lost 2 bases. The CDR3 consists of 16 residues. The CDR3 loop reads CASSLGYGGDTDTQYF. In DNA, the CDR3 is TGCGCCAGCAGCCTAGGATACGGGGGGGACACAGATACGCAGTATTTT.

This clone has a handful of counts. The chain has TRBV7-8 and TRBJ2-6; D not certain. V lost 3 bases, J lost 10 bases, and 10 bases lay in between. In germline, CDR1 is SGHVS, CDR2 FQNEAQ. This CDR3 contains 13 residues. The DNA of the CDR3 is TGTGCCAGCAGCTTTGAGACTGAGAACGTCCTGACTTTC. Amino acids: CASSFETENVLTF.

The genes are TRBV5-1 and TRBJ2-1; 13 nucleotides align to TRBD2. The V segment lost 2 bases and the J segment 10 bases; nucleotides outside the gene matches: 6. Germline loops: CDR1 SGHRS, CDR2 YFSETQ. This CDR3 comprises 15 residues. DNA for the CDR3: TGCGCCAGCAGCTTTGGTACTAGCGGGGGGGCCGAGCAGTTCTTC. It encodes CASSFGTSGGAEQFF.

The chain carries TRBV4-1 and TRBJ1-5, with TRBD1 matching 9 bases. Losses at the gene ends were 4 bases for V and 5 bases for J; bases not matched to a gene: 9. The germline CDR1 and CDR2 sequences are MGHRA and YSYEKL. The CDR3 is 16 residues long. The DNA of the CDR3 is TGCGCCAGCAGCCTTCGGAGGACAGGGGATGATCAGCCCCAGCATTTT. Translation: CASSLRRTGDDQPQHF.

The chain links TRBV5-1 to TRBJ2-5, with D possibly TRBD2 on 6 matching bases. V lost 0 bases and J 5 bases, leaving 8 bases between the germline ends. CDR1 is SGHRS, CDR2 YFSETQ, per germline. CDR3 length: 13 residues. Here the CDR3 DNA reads TGCGCCAGCAGCTTGGCGGGGGATGAGACCCAGTACTTC. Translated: CASSLAGDETQYF.

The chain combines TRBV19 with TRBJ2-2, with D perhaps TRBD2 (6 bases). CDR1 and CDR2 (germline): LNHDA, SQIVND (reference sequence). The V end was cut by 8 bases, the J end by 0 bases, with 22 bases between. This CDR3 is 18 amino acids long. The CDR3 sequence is CASLSVGFLAPNTGELFF. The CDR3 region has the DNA TGTGCCAGTCTCTCCGTCGGATTCCTAGCGCCGAACACCGGGGAGCTGTTTTTT.

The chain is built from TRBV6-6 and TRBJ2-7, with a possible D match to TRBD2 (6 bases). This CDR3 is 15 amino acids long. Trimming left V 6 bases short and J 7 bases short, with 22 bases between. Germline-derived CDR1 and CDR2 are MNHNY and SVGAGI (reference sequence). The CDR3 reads CASRPPMGGTWEQYF. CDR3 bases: TGTGCCAGCAGACCCCCCATGGGGGGAACTTGGGAGCAGTACTTC.

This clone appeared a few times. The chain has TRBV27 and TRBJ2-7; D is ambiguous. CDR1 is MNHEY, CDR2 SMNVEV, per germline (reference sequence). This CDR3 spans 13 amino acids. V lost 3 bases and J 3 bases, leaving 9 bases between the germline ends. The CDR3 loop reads CASSLAQSYEQYF. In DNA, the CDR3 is TGTGCCAGCAGTTTGGCACAGAGCTACGAGCAGTACTTC.

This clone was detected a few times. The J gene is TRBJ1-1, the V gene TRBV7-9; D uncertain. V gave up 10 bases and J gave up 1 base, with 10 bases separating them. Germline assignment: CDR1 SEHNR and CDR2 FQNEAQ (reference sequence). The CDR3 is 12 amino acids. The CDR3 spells CATEGGNTEAFF. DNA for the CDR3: TGTGCCACCGAGGGCGGGAACACTGAAGCTTTCTTT.

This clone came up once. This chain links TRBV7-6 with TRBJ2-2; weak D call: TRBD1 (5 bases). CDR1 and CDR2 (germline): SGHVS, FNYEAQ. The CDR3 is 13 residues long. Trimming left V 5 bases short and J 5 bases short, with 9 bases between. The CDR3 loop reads CASSGRGTGELFF. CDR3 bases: TGTGCCAGCAGCGGTAGGGGAACCGGGGAGCTGTTTTTT.

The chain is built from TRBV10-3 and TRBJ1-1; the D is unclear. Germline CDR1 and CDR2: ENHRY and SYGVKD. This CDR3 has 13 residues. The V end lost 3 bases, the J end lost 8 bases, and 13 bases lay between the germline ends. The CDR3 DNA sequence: TGTGCCATCAGTGACGGGAGGGTCGAGGAAGCTTTCTTT. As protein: CAISDGRVEEAFF.

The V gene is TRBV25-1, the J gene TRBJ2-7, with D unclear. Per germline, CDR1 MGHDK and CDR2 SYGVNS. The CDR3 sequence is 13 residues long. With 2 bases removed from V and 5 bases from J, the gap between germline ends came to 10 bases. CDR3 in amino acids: CASSENSFNEQYF. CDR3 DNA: TGTGCCAGCAGTGAAAACAGCTTCAACGAGCAGTACTTC.

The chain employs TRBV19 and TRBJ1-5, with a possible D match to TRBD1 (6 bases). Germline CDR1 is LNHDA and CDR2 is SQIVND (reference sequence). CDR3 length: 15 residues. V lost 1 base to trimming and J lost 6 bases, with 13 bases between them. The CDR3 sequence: CASSIALYRVQPQHF. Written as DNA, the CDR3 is TGTGCCAGTAGTATAGCCCTCTACAGGGTTCAGCCCCAGCATTTT.

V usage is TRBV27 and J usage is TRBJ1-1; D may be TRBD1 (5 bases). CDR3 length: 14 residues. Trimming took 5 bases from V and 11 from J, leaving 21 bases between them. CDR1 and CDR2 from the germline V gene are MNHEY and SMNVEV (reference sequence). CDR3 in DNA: TGTGCCAGCAGTCCCCTGTGGGGGGAAGGGAAGGCTTTCTTT. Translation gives CASSPLWGEGKAFF.

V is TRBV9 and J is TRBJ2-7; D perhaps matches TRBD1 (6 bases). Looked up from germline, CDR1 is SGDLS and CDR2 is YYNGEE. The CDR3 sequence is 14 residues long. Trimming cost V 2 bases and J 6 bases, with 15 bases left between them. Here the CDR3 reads CASSVGQSLAEQYF. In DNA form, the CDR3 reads TGTGCCAGCAGCGTCGGACAGTCCTTGGCCGAGCAGTACTTC.

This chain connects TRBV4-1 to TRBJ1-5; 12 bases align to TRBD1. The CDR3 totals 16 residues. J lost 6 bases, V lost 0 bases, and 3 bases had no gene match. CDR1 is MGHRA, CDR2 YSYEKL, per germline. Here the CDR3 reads CASSQDGGQGAQPQHF. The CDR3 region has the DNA TGCGCCAGCAGCCAAGATGGGGGACAGGGGGCTCAGCCCCAGCATTTT.

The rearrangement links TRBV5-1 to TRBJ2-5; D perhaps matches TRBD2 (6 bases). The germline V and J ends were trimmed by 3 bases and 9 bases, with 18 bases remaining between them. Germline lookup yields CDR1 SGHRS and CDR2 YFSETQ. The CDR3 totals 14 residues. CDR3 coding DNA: TGCGCCAGCAGCTCTGGGACGGAGGGAAAGGCCCAGTACTTC. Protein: CASSSGTEGKAQYF.

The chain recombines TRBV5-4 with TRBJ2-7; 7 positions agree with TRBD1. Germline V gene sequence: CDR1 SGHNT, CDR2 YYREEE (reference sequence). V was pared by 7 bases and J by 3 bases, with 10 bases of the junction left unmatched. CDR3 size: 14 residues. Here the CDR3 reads CASGETRDSYEQYF. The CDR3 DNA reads TGTGCCAGCGGCGAAACCCGGGACAGCTACGAGCAGTACTTC.

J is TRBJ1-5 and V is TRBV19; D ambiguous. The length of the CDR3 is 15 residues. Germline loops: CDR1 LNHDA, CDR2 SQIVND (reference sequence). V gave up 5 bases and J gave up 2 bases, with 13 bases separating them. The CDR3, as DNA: TGTGCCAGTAGTGACCAAGGAGGTGGCAATCAGCCCCAGCATTTT. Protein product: CASSDQGGGNQPQHF.